The clone carrying this T cell receptor (beta chain) was found many times. The data stem from a study of T cells in Graves' hyperthyroidism and ophthalmopathy. Study-wide background: Peripheral blood specimens were obtained at initial diagnosis, prior to any treatment.

Amplification of TCR beta CDR3 regions was performed using RNA transcripts as template. HTBI primers were the set used in a first-round RT-PCR of the TCR CDR3. Using its own MiXCR run on the multiplex PCR reads, TCRdb lists one record per CDR3 protein. The profile shows 350,000 to 400,000 distinct CDR3 sequences, 14% to 15% of them singletons. The TCR was taken from a woman in her twenties or thirties with Graves' hyperthyroidism. Sequenced sample: blood.

In DNA, the CDR3 is TGTGCCAGCAGTTACTCTAGCGGGGTAGGCACAGATACGCAGTATTTT. Its protein product is CASSYSSGVGTDTQYF. The chain links TRBV6-5 to TRBJ2-3; 8 bases are a match to TRBD2. This CDR3 comprises 16 residues. The V gene's germline CDR1 is MNHEY and CDR2 SVGAGI. Losses at the gene ends were 0 bases for V and 1 base for J; bases not matched to a gene: 3.